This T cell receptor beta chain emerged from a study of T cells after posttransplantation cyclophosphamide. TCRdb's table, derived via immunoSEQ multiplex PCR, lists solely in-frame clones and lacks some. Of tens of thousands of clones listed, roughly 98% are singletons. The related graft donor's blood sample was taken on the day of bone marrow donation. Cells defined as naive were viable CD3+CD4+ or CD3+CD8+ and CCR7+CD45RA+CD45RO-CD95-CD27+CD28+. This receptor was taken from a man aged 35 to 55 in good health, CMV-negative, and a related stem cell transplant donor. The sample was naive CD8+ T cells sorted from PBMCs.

The CDR3 sequence is CAWGDSYSNQPQHF. DNA for the CDR3: TGTGCCTGGGGGGACAGCTATAGCAATCAGCCCCAGCATTTT. The chain couples TRBV30 to TRBJ1-5, with 7 bases aligning to TRBD1. The germline V gene has CDR1 GTSNPN and CDR2 SVGIG (reference sequence). The CDR3 is made up of 14 amino acids. J was trimmed by 0 bases and V by 5 bases; bases with no gene match: 4. Full variable domain (rest looked up from reference TRBV30 and TRBJ1-5): SQTIHQWPATLVQPVGSPLSLECTVEGTSNPNLYWYRQAAGRGLQLLFYSVGIGQISSEVPQNLSASRPQDRQFILSSKKLLLSDSGFYLCAWGDSYSNQPQHFGDGTRLSIL.